The clone carrying this T cell receptor beta chain has a handful of counts. This sample stems from a study of T cell changes during pregnancy in multiple sclerosis. The CDR3 is 18 residues long. Germline V gene sequence: CDR1 MGHDK, CDR2 SYGVNS. Unmatched junction bases numbered 11, after V lost 1 base and J lost 1 base. The protocol was immunoSEQ multiplex PCR, while the TCRdb copy is restricted to in-frame clones and leaves out a portion. This table holds about 47,000 clones, 70% to 90% found once. J is TRBJ2-5 and V is TRBV25-1, with 8 bases fitting TRBD1. Sequenced material: peripheral blood, taken in the first trimester of pregnancy. The receptor's source is a female donor with multiple sclerosis, enrolled in a pregnancy study. CDR3 sequence reads: CASSEFGATGGSQETQYF. The CDR3 DNA reads TGTGCCAGCAGTGAATTTGGCGCTACAGGGGGGAGCCAAGAGACCCAGTACTTC.